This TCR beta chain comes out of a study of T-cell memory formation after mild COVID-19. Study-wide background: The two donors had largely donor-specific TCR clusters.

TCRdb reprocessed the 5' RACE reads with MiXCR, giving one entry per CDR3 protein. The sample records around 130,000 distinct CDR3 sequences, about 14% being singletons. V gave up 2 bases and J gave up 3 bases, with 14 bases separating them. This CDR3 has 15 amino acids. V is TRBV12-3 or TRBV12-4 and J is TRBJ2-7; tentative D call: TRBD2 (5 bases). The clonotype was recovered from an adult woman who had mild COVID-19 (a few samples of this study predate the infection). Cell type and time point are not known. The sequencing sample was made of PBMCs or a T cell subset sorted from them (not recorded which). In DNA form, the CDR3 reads TGTGCCAGCAGTTTAACACCTCTACGGGACTACGAGCAGTACTTC. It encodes CASSLTPLRDYEQYF.